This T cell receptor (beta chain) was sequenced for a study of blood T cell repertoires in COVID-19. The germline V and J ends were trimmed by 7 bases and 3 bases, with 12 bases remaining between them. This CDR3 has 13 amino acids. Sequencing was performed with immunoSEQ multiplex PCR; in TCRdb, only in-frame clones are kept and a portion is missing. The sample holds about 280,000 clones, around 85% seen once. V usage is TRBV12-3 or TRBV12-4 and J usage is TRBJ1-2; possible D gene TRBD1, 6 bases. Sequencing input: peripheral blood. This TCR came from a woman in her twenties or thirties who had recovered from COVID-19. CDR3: CASKVTGYYGYTF. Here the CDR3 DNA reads TGTGCCAGCAAAGTGACAGGTTACTATGGCTACACCTTC.